Sequencing of this T cell receptor beta chain was carried out in a study of blood T cell repertoires in COVID-19. Study context: PBMCs, B-cell-depleted T cells, or T cells were the source of the cDNA or gDNA that made up the material.

Measured with immunoSEQ multiplex PCR; TCRdb has only the in-frame clones, and not every one. Found here are fewer than 60,000 clones, about 81% of them singletons; the top ten hold under 35%. CDR1 and CDR2 (germline): MNHEY, SMNVEV (reference sequence). CDR3 length: 17 amino acids. The V and J ends lost 6 bases and 3 bases respectively, with 23 bases between them. The table lists this clone with a count of one. Seattle researchers signed up patients amid active infection and tracked them longitudinally. Material for sequencing was peripheral blood. The source is a man aged 55 to 70 with COVID-19, enrolled during active disease. The chain uses TRBV27 and TRBJ1-2, with D perhaps matching TRBD1 (6 bases). In DNA, the CDR3 is TGTGCCAGCAGCGGGAACTCACCGGGACACCGTGACTATGGCTACACCTTC. Its translation is CASSGNSPGHRDYGYTF.